This T cell receptor beta chain was identified during a study of T cell repertoires in cytomegalovirus infection. Study-level information: Well-studied HLA-B-restricted CMV epitopes were used in the study alongside recently identified HLA-C-restricted ones. It can be stated that public TCR beta signatures indicated CMV infection as well as a matching HLA type.

Study-wide results and limits: In two of eight donors, the top clonotype was HLA-C-restricted CMV-specific. Cumulative frequency of public TCR beta families picked out carriers of CMV plus the relevant HLA.

MiXCR, run by TCRdb on the reads, gives a single entry per CDR3 protein. The sample includes approximately 730,000 distinct CDR3 sequences, around 31% of them seen just once. This clonotype was recorded many times. The target antigen is unknown. The material sequenced was cultured PBMCs, taken from culture after CMV antigen stimulation. The origin of this receptor is a human donor in good health (CMV status not recorded). Some clones in this sample may be carry-over from other donors' samples.

The CDR3 DNA reads TGTGCCAGCAGCTACGGGACAGGGGATACGCAGTATTTT. Amino acids: CASSYGTGDTQYF. V is TRBV7-2 and J is TRBJ2-3; 9 nucleotides line up with TRBD1. CDR3 length equals 13 residues. V gave up 4 bases and J gave up 6 bases; unmatched junction bases: 2. CDR1 is SGHTA and CDR2 is FQGNSA in the germline V gene.